The 28 T cell receptor beta chains listed next were all sequenced from one sample in a study of blood T cell repertoires in COVID-19. Here immunoSEQ multiplex PCR was the method, and the copy in TCRdb shows in-frame clones only, minus some. The data show some 200,000 clones, with 85% to 90% seen just once and almost 4.5% held by the top ten. The source material was peripheral blood. Every receptor here comes from a man in his fifties or sixties with acute or convalescent COVID-19.

This clone was observed a few times. Here the CDR3 reads CASSFSRSGGNTIYF. The CDR3 DNA reads TGTGCCAGCAGCTTTAGCCGCTCGGGGGGAAACACCATATATTTT. This chain uses TRBV7-9 with TRBJ1-3; D not certain. The ends were cut back, 3 bases at V and 4 bases at J, with 13 bases in the middle. Germline lookup yields CDR1 SEHNR and CDR2 FQNEAQ (reference sequence). This CDR3 comprises 15 residues.

The count of this clone is one. The chain couples TRBV7-8 to TRBJ2-2, with no clear D. The CDR3 spans 16 residues. Between the trimmed V and J ends, which lost 2 bases and 1 base, there was a span of 11 bases. Per germline, CDR1 SGHVS and CDR2 FQNEAQ. CDR3 protein: CASSLSPPGNTGELFF. The CDR3 coding sequence is TGTGCCAGCAGCTTATCCCCCCCAGGGAACACCGGGGAGCTGTTTTTT.

In its sample, this clone was seen once. The chain recombines TRBV9 with TRBJ1-4; D is undetermined. There are 15 residues in the CDR3. Germline loops: CDR1 SGDLS, CDR2 YYNGEE. V lost 0 bases to trimming and J lost 6 bases, with 12 bases between them. CDR3 nucleotide sequence: TGTGCCAGCAGCGTAGACGAGGGTGGGGATGAAAAACTGTTTTTT. Encoded protein: CASSVDEGGDEKLFF.

The chain recombines TRBV6-5 with TRBJ1-2; tentative D call: TRBD1 (5 bases). Germline CDR1 reads MNHEY; CDR2 reads SVGAGI. The length of the CDR3 is 15 residues. The germline V and J ends were trimmed by 0 bases and 4 bases, with 12 bases remaining between them. The CDR3 region is CASSYSGALTYGYTF. CDR3 nucleotides: TGTGCCAGCAGTTACTCAGGGGCGCTCACCTATGGCTACACCTTC.

The chain couples TRBV5-1 to TRBJ1-1; 9 bases are a match to TRBD1. The V gene's germline CDR1 is SGHRS and CDR2 YFSETQ. This CDR3 spans 14 amino acids. With V trimmed by 4 bases and J by 10 bases, 11 bases remained unmatched. The CDR3 DNA reads as TGCGCCAGCAGCACGGGACAGGGTAACAACGGAGCTTTCTTT. Its protein product is CASSTGQGNNGAFF.

This clone has only a few counts. The gene calls are TRBV5-1 and TRBJ2-2; D is unresolved. From germline, CDR1 is SGHRS and CDR2 YFSETQ. V lost 1 base and J 4 bases, leaving 11 bases between the germline ends. This CDR3 comprises 15 residues. Written as DNA, the CDR3 is TGCGCCAGCAGCTTGCCTGGGTCAGGCACCGGGGAGCTGTTTTTT. It specifies CASSLPGSGTGELFF.

The genes are TRBV7-9 and TRBJ2-7, with unresolved D. Deletions cut 5 bases from V and 1 base from J, with 3 bases between. The CDR3 totals 11 residues. Germline CDR1 SEHNR, CDR2 FQNEAQ (reference sequence). For the CDR3, the DNA is TGTGCCAGCAGCCCATCCTACGAGCAGTACTTC. Its protein is CASSPSYEQYF.

This chain links TRBV16 with TRBJ1-6; 9 positions agree with TRBD1. Germline values: CDR1 KGHSY, CDR2 FQNENV. The CDR3 contains 15 residues. J lost 9 bases, V lost 2 bases, and 5 bases had no gene match. The CDR3: CASSQGGQGRSPLHF. CDR3 bases: TGTGCCAGCAGCCAAGGGGGACAGGGTCGTTCACCCCTCCACTTT.

The chain joins TRBV30 to TRBJ1-1, with a tentative D call TRBD1 (5 bases). Trimming took 3 bases from V and 1 from J, leaving 15 bases between them. CDR1 is GTSNPN, CDR2 SVGIG, per germline (reference sequence). The CDR3 is 15 residues long. CDR3 sequence reads: CAWSPWRQRNTEAFF. Here the CDR3 DNA reads TGTGCCTGGAGCCCCTGGCGACAGCGGAACACTGAAGCTTTCTTT. Complete variable domain (other parts from reference TRBV30 and TRBJ1-1): SQTIHQWPATLVQPVGSPLSLECTVEGTSNPNLYWYRQAAGRGLQLLFYSVGIGQISSEVPQNLSASRPQDRQFILSSKKLLLSDSGFYLCAWSPWRQRNTEAFFGQGTRLTVV.

The chain uses TRBV10-1 and TRBJ2-3, with 11 positions matching TRBD2. V dropped 3 bases and J dropped 1; count of bases not matched to a gene: 3. The germline V gene encodes CDR1 WNHNN and CDR2 SYGVQD (reference sequence). The CDR3 runs to 16 residues. CDR3 loop: CASSDALAGGTDTQYF. In nucleotides, the CDR3 is TGCGCCAGCAGTGATGCACTAGCGGGGGGCACAGATACGCAGTATTTT.

This rearrangement joins TRBV25-1 to TRBJ1-2; D unclear. CDR3 length equals 11 residues. The V end lost 5 bases, the J end lost 5 bases, and 6 bases lay between the germline ends. Germline-derived CDR1 and CDR2 are MGHDK and SYGVNS. The DNA for the CDR3 is TGTGCCAGCAGTTCTCCTTATGGCTACACCTTC. Translated, it gives CASSSPYGYTF.

The V call is TRBV5-8, the J call TRBJ2-1; 7 positions match TRBD1. The CDR3 extends over 16 amino acids. V lost 2 bases to trimming and J lost 7 bases; unmatched junction nucleotides: 12. Germline-derived CDR1 and CDR2 are SGHTS and YDEGEE. The DNA for the CDR3 is TGTGCCAGCAGCTTCGCCTTTTGGACGACAGGGAATGAGCAGTTCTTC. Its translation is CASSFAFWTTGNEQFF.

The V call is TRBV5-1, the J call TRBJ1-1; 7 bases fit TRBD1. With V trimmed by 5 bases and J by 10 bases, 8 bases remained unmatched. Germline V gene sequence: CDR1 SGHRS, CDR2 YFSETQ. This CDR3 spans 12 amino acids. The CDR3, as DNA: TGCGCCAGCAGGGAACCGGGACAGACAGCTTTCTTT. Translating it yields CASREPGQTAFF.

The DNA of the CDR3 is TGTGCCAGCAGCTCCCGGGACAGGGGGCGAATCACCGGGGAGCTGTTTTTT. Translating it yields CASSSRDRGRITGELFF. The gene calls are TRBV11-3 and TRBJ2-2, with 12 bases lining up with TRBD1. V shed 4 bases, J shed 4 bases, and the junction held 7 bases outside the gene matches. Per the germline V gene, CDR1 is SGHNT and CDR2 is YENEEA. This CDR3 is built from 17 residues.

Concerning this clone: Germline and junction disagree at one end, which may indicate a read error. The CDR3 loop is CASNLGTGPLHF. In DNA, the CDR3 is TGTGCCAGCAACTTGGGGACGGGGCCCCTCCACTTT. The V gene is TRBV5-4, the J gene TRBJ1-6, with a possible D match to TRBD1 (5 bases). Germline CDR1 SGHNT, CDR2 YYREEE (reference sequence). This CDR3 is 12 amino acids long.

This clone appeared a single time. The V call is TRBV7-3, the J call TRBJ1-6; D is uncertain. Germline V CDR1 and CDR2: SGHTA, FQGTGA. V lost 5 bases and J lost 7, with 9 bases in between. The CDR3 contains 13 residues. CDR3: CASSPGLNSPLHF. The DNA of the CDR3 is TGTGCCAGCAGCCCCGGACTGAATTCACCCCTCCACTTT.

This clone was detected once. Here the CDR3 DNA reads TGTGCCAGCAGCTTATGGTCTTTAGTTACCCTCAGCACAGATACGCAGTATTTT. Amino acid sequence: CASSLWSLVTLSTDTQYF. V gene TRBV11-3 combines with J gene TRBJ2-3; D remains unclear. CDR3 length: 18 amino acids. Looked up from germline, CDR1 is SGHNT and CDR2 is YENEEA. V lost 2 bases to trimming and J lost 0 bases, with 18 bases between them.

This chain joins TRBV3-1 (or the pseudogene TRBV3-2) and TRBJ2-4, with D perhaps matching TRBD1 (5 bases). CDR3 length: 12 amino acids. Trimming removed 1 base at V and 10 bases at J, with 8 bases between. Germline V lookup: CDR1 LGHDT, CDR2 YNNKEL (reference sequence). The CDR3 protein is CASSQGQWIQYF. The CDR3 nucleotides are TGTGCCAGCAGCCAAGGACAGTGGATTCAGTACTTC.

The chain combines TRBV19 with TRBJ2-5, with TRBD2 matching over 9 bases. The CDR3 consists of 17 residues. Germline lookup yields CDR1 LNHDA and CDR2 SQIVND (reference sequence). The V and J ends lost 1 base and 5 bases, in that order; junction bases with no gene match: 11. The chain's CDR3 is CASSIGRGGGARETQYF. The CDR3 region has the DNA TGTGCCAGTAGTATAGGGCGCGGCGGGGGGGCCCGTGAGACCCAGTACTTC.

The genes are TRBV7-9 and TRBJ1-1, with 8 nucleotides matching TRBD1. V trimming: 8 bases; J trimming: 8 bases; junction bases outside the gene matches: 10. Germline CDR1 reads SEHNR; CDR2 reads FQNEAQ (reference sequence). The CDR3 is made up of 13 amino acids. CDR3 in DNA: TGTGCCAGCTCAAAGACAGGGGACTTCGAAGCTTTCTTT. The encoded protein is CASSKTGDFEAFF.

This chain uses TRBV3-1 (or the pseudogene TRBV3-2) with TRBJ1-1; D gene ambiguous. Deletions cut 3 bases from V and 7 bases from J, with 9 bases between. This CDR3 has 12 residues. CDR1 and CDR2 (germline): LGHDT, YNNKEL (reference sequence). For the CDR3, the DNA is TGTGCCAGCAGCCAGCGGGTCAGTGAAGCTTTCTTT. As protein: CASSQRVSEAFF.

The CDR3 here is CASSLRGSGGAFETQYF. Here the CDR3 DNA reads TGTGCCAGCAGCTTAAGAGGTAGCGGGGGGGCATTTGAGACCCAGTACTTC. This sequence joins TRBV3-1 (or the pseudogene TRBV3-2) and TRBJ2-5; 11 bases fit TRBD2. Germline CDR1 LGHDT, CDR2 YNNKEL (reference sequence). The ends lost 5 bases at V and 5 bases at J; junction bases unmatched: 13. The CDR3 has 17 residues.

This clone was counted a few times. V gene TRBV29-1 combines with J gene TRBJ1-5; 8 bases line up with TRBD1. Unmatched junction bases numbered 8, after V lost 6 bases and J lost 7 bases. This CDR3 has 13 residues. The germline CDR1 and CDR2 sequences are SQVTM and ANQGSEA. The CDR3 DNA reads as TGCAGCGTCGGACAGGGTTTCGGGCAGCCCCAGCATTTT. Residues: CSVGQGFGQPQHF.

J is TRBJ1-1 and V is TRBV6-6, with D unresolved. There are 12 residues in the CDR3. Trimming took off 0 bases at V and 11 bases at J, with 10 bases between the two ends. The germline V gene encodes CDR1 MNHNY and CDR2 SVGAGI (reference sequence). The CDR3: CASSYSHDNAFF. The CDR3 nucleotides read TGTGCCAGCAGTTACTCGCACGACAACGCTTTCTTT.

The table lists this clone with a count of one. The chain uses TRBV27 and TRBJ2-7; weak D call: TRBD1 (8 bases). Trimming removed 1 base at V and 0 bases at J, with 10 bases between. CDR3 length: 15 amino acids. CDR1 and CDR2 (germline): MNHEY, SMNVEV (reference sequence). CDR3 residues: CASSLYRGGSYEQYF. The DNA for the CDR3 is TGTGCCAGCAGTTTATACAGGGGGGGCTCCTACGAGCAGTACTTC.

The V and J genes are TRBV18 and TRBJ1-5; a possible D gene is TRBD1 (5 bases). This CDR3 has 15 amino acids. Trimming took off 4 bases at V and 4 bases at J, with 14 bases between the two ends. Germline loops: CDR1 KGHSH, CDR2 LQKENI. The CDR3 region is CASSLSSEGNQPQHF. The DNA of the CDR3 is TGTGCCAGCTCACTTTCCTCGGAGGGGAATCAGCCCCAGCATTTT.

This chain uses TRBV6-5 with TRBJ2-2, with D uncertain. From germline, CDR1 is MNHEY and CDR2 SVGAGI. The CDR3 contains 13 residues. The V gene lost 6 bases and the J gene lost 6 bases, with 11 bases spanning the gap. DNA of the CDR3: TGTGCCAGCAGACTAAATCTGGCCGGGGAGCTGTTTTTT. It specifies CASRLNLAGELFF.

The chain links TRBV14 to TRBJ1-3; no definite D call. Trimming left V 1 base short and J 9 bases short, with 13 bases between. CDR1 SGHDN and CDR2 FVKESK come from the germline V gene. The CDR3 loop spans 14 amino acids. This CDR3 reads CASSQATGRVTIYF. In nucleotides, the CDR3 is TGTGCCAGCAGCCAAGCTACCGGGAGGGTCACCATATATTTT.